This record concerns one T cell receptor beta chain sequence. The antigen is not known. This sample was taken from a study of identical twins' blood T cells. Study background: About 50 million reads covered roughly 6 alpha-chain and roughly 6 beta-chain libraries.

Broader study findings: Abundant TCRbeta CDR3s overlapped more between twins than with unrelated donors.

TCRdb re-derived calls from the 5' RACE reads in MiXCR, one entry per CDR3 protein. The repertoire includes 300,000 to 450,000 distinct CDR3 sequences, 28% of them detected once, and about 6% sits in the top ten. CDR1 is DFQATT and CDR2 is SNEGSKA in the germline V gene (reference sequence). With 6 bases removed from V and 2 bases from J, the gap between germline ends came to 18 bases. CDR3 length equals 15 residues. The TCR comes from a woman aged 18 to 55 in good health. The chain recombines TRBV20-1 with TRBJ2-3; D perhaps matches TRBD2 (5 bases). Source material: PBMCs. CDR3 bases: TGCAGTGCCCCACCTCCCCGACTAAACACAGATACGCAGTATTTT. Protein: CSAPPPRLNTDTQYF.